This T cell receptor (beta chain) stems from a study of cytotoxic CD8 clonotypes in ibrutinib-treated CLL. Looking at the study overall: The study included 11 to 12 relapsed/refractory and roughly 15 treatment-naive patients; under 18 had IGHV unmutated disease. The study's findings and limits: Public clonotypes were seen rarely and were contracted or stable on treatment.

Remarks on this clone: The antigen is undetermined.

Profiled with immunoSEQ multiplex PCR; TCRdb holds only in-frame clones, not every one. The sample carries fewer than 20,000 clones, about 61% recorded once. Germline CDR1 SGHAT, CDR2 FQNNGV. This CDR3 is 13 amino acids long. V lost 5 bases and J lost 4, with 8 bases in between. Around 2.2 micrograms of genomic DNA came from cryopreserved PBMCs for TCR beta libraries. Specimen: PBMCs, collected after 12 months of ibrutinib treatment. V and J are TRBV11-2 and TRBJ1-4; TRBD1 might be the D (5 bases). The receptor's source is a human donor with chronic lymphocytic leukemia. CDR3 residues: CASSMGLNEKLFF. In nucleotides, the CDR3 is TGTGCCAGCAGCATGGGGCTTAATGAAAAACTGTTTTTT.